The 31 T cell receptor beta chains below come from one sample, sequenced in a study of blood T cell repertoires in COVID-19. Method: immunoSEQ multiplex PCR; TCRdb's copy keeps in-frame clones and lacks some. The sample lists 190,000 or so clones, roughly 87% occurring once. The source material was PBMCs or T cells enriched from blood (not recorded which). Receptors originate from a man aged 18 to 30 with acute COVID-19.

This clone was seen only once. The chain joins TRBV5-6 to TRBJ2-1; a weak D match, TRBD1 (5 bases). Germline V gene sequence: CDR1 SGHDT, CDR2 YYEEEE. V shed 2 bases and J shed 4 bases, with 7 bases lying between them. The CDR3 totals 13 residues. This CDR3 is CASSFGAYNEQFF. Here the CDR3 DNA reads TGTGCCAGCAGCTTTGGGGCTTACAATGAGCAGTTCTTC.

V is TRBV5-1 and J is TRBJ2-3, with a tentative D call TRBD1 (6 bases). This CDR3 has 15 amino acids. V lost 3 bases and J lost 0, with 11 bases in between. The germline V gene has CDR1 SGHRS and CDR2 YFSETQ. The CDR3 DNA follows: TGCGCCAGCAGCTGGGGGACACGCAGCACAGATACGCAGTATTTT. The encoded protein is CASSWGTRSTDTQYF.

The CDR3 DNA sequence: TGTGCCACCAGTGGCTTGACTAGCGGGATAGGCACAGATACGCAGTATTTT. The encoded protein is CATSGLTSGIGTDTQYF. This rearrangement joins TRBV24-1 to TRBJ2-3; 11 nucleotides line up with TRBD2. Germline-derived CDR1 and CDR2 are KGHDR and SFDVKD. Unmatched junction bases numbered 7, after V lost 5 bases and J lost 1 base. The CDR3 runs 17 residues.

The V gene is TRBV15, the J gene TRBJ1-2, with TRBD1 matching over 9 bases. The trim removed 1 base at V and 8 bases at J, leaving 8 bases unmatched. CDR1 and CDR2 from the germline V gene are LNHNV and YYDKDF (reference sequence). The CDR3 has 15 amino acids. The CDR3 is CATSRVTGGRRGYTF. For the CDR3, the DNA is TGTGCCACCAGCAGAGTCACAGGGGGCAGGAGAGGCTACACCTTC.

The chain uses TRBV19 and TRBJ2-7, with TRBD1 as a possible D gene (5 bases). This CDR3 spans 13 amino acids. The germline CDR1 and CDR2 sequences are LNHDA and SQIVND (reference sequence). V was cut by 7 bases and J by 5 bases, with 15 bases left in between. Here the CDR3 DNA reads TGTGCCAGTACCCCGGCAGGGCGCGACGAGCAGTACTTC. This encodes CASTPAGRDEQYF.

The count of this clone is one. This sequence joins TRBV4-2 and TRBJ1-1; maybe TRBD1 (5 bases). Trimming pared 0 bases from V and 2 bases from J, leaving 10 bases between. The CDR3 is 15 amino acids. The germline gives CDR1 LGHNA, CDR2 YNFKEQ. This CDR3 reads CASSQEPGDNTEAFF. CDR3 DNA: TGTGCCAGCAGCCAAGAACCGGGGGATAACACTGAAGCTTTCTTT.

The chain couples TRBV28 to TRBJ2-5; 8 bases line up with TRBD2. Germline assignment: CDR1 MDHEN and CDR2 SYDVKM. Trimming at V came to 2 bases and at J to 4 bases, leaving 15 bases not matched to a gene. The CDR3 runs to 18 residues. The CDR3, as DNA: TGTGCCAGCAGTTTAGGGGAGGCTAGCGGGTGGATCGGAGAGACCCAGTACTTC. It codes for CASSLGEASGWIGETQYF.

V usage is TRBV12-3 or TRBV12-4 and J usage is TRBJ1-5, with D unresolved. Between the trimmed V and J ends, which lost 2 bases and 5 bases, there was a span of 7 bases. The CDR3 sequence is 13 residues long. The CDR3 here is CASSLSVYQPQHF. CDR3 DNA: TGTGCCAGCAGTTTATCTGTATATCAGCCCCAGCATTTT.

This clone has just one count. This chain joins TRBV6-5 and TRBJ1-5; 10 bases are shared with TRBD1. The CDR3 runs to 14 residues. Germline-derived CDR1 and CDR2 are MNHEY and SVGAGI. The V and J ends lost 6 bases and 6 bases, in that order; junction bases with no gene match: 5. The CDR3 sequence: CASSTGTGVQPQHF. In DNA form, the CDR3 reads TGTGCCAGCAGCACCGGGACAGGGGTTCAGCCCCAGCATTTT.

The V gene is TRBV29-1, the J gene TRBJ2-5; TRBD1 might be the D (5 bases). The CDR3 length is 16 residues. Trimming cost V 4 bases and J 0 bases, with 18 bases left between them. Germline V gene data show CDR1 as SQVTM and CDR2 as ANQGSEA. CDR3 sequence: CSVVGFIDRDQETQYF. The CDR3, as DNA: TGCAGCGTTGTTGGGTTTATAGACAGAGACCAAGAGACCCAGTACTTC.

The rearrangement links TRBV28 to TRBJ2-2; 10 bases align to TRBD2. The CDR3 length is 15 residues. Trimming at V came to 8 bases and at J to 4 bases, leaving 7 bases not matched to a gene. CDR1 MDHEN and CDR2 SYDVKM come from the germline V gene. In DNA, the CDR3 is TGTGCCAGCGAGAGCGGGAGGGCCCTCACCGGGGAGCTGTTTTTT. The encoded protein is CASESGRALTGELFF.

The V call is TRBV13, the J call TRBJ1-4, with TRBD1 matching over 8 bases. Germline-derived CDR1 and CDR2 are PRHDT and FYEKMQ (reference sequence). The trim removed 4 bases at V and 8 bases at J, leaving 6 bases unmatched. The CDR3 sequence is 14 residues long. The CDR3 coding sequence is TGTGCCAGCAGCTCCCGGACAGGGAGGGAAAAACTGTTTTTT. Protein: CASSSRTGREKLFF.

The chain combines TRBV2 with TRBJ1-4, with TRBD1 matching 8 bases. The V and J ends lost 4 bases and 3 bases, in that order; junction bases with no gene match: 4. The CDR3 covers 15 residues. Germline V gene lookup returns CDR1 SNHLY and CDR2 FYNNEI. The CDR3 DNA is TGTGCCAGCAGTGTCTCGGGACAGGCTAATGAAAAACTGTTTTTT. Its protein product is CASSVSGQANEKLFF.

This chain connects TRBV5-1 to TRBJ2-1; 11 nucleotides match TRBD1. V was pared by 4 bases and J by 7 bases, with 7 bases of the junction left unmatched. Germline V lookup: CDR1 SGHRS, CDR2 YFSETQ. CDR3 length: 15 amino acids. The CDR3: CASSPGTGGLNEQFF. CDR3 coding DNA: TGCGCCAGCAGCCCAGGGACAGGGGGTCTTAATGAGCAGTTCTTC. The variable domain in full, with the rest retrieved from reference TRBV5-1 and TRBJ2-1, is KAGVTQTPRYLIKTRGQQVTLSCSPISGHRSVSWYQQTPGQGLQFLFEYFSETQRNKGNFPGRFSGRQFSNSRSEMNVSTLELGDSALYLCASSPGTGGLNEQFFGPGTRLTVL.

The CDR3 loop reads CASSLRQGVVGELFF. The CDR3 nucleotides read TGTGCCAGCAGTTTGCGACAGGGGGTAGTCGGGGAGCTGTTTTTT. V and J are TRBV6-5 and TRBJ2-2; 9 bases match TRBD1. CDR3 length: 15 residues. With 4 bases clipped from V and 7 bases from J, the junction kept 7 bases outside the gene matches. The germline gives CDR1 MNHEY, CDR2 SVGAGI.

This chain connects TRBV4-1 to TRBJ1-6; the match to TRBD1 covers 7 bases. This CDR3 is 16 amino acids long. Germline V gene data show CDR1 as MGHRA and CDR2 as YSYEKL. Trimming at V came to 4 bases and at J to 7 bases, leaving 10 bases not matched to a gene. CDR3: CASSRGDRAQNSPLHF. The CDR3 bases are TGCGCCAGCAGCCGAGGAGACAGGGCCCAAAATTCACCCCTCCACTTT.

This clone was recorded only once. V usage is TRBV19 and J usage is TRBJ2-1; D call uncertain. The germline V gene encodes CDR1 LNHDA and CDR2 SQIVND (reference sequence). The V gene lost 5 bases and the J gene lost 6 bases, with 8 bases spanning the gap. This CDR3 spans 12 amino acids. CDR3 nucleotides: TGTGCCAGTAGTTTTCAATTCAATGAGCAGTTCTTC. Encoded protein: CASSFQFNEQFF.

This chain joins TRBV11-3 and TRBJ1-1, with a weak D call TRBD1 (5 bases). The V gene lost 1 base and the J gene lost 7 bases, with 13 bases spanning the gap. This CDR3 region has 14 residues. Germline CDR1 is SGHNT and CDR2 is YENEEA. This CDR3 is CASSLGERQREAFF. The CDR3 bases are TGTGCCAGCAGCTTAGGTGAAAGACAGCGTGAAGCTTTCTTT.

The chain combines TRBV6-6 with TRBJ1-6, with D possibly being TRBD1 (5 bases). The V gene's germline CDR1 is MNHNY and CDR2 SVGAGI (reference sequence). There are 17 residues in the CDR3. V lost 5 bases, J lost 14 bases, and 28 bases lay in between. DNA of the CDR3: TGTGCCAGCAGTCCCAATGGGGGGGGGTCTACCTTCCAGGCCCTCCACTTT. Its translation: CASSPNGGGSTFQALHF.

The V and J genes are TRBV10-2 and TRBJ1-2; D remains unclear. This CDR3 has 14 amino acids. Between the trimmed V and J ends, which lost 6 bases and 1 base, there was a span of 12 bases. Germline CDR1 and CDR2: WSHSY and SAAADI. The CDR3 loop is CASREVGSNYGYTF. Written as DNA, the CDR3 is TGCGCCAGCAGGGAGGTGGGCAGTAACTATGGCTACACCTTC.

The genes are TRBV13 and TRBJ2-7; D remains unclear. The V end lost 9 bases, the J end lost 3 bases, and 15 bases lay between the germline ends. Germline lookup yields CDR1 PRHDT and CDR2 FYEKMQ (reference sequence). CDR3 length equals 13 residues. CDR3 residues: CASSRLPLYEQYF. For the CDR3, the DNA is TGTGCCAGTAGTAGACTGCCCCTCTACGAGCAGTACTTC.

The chain links TRBV5-5 to TRBJ1-5; weak D call: TRBD1 (5 bases). The V end lost 4 bases, the J end lost 3 bases, and 14 bases lay between the germline ends. CDR1 is SGHKS and CDR2 is YYEKEE in the germline V gene (reference sequence). The CDR3 has 15 amino acids. The CDR3, as DNA: TGTGCCAGCAGCCCCCTCCGACAGCCCAATCAGCCCCAGCATTTT. Protein product: CASSPLRQPNQPQHF.

This chain links TRBV10-3 with TRBJ2-2; TRBD2 is a possible D gene (6 bases). V shed 6 bases and J shed 0 bases, with 17 bases lying between them. The CDR3 has 17 residues. Germline values: CDR1 ENHRY, CDR2 SYGVKD. In DNA form, the CDR3 reads TGTGCCATCAGCCATGTGATCGGAGGGGCGAACACCGGGGAGCTGTTTTTT. Its translation: CAISHVIGGANTGELFF.

V gene TRBV2 combines with J gene TRBJ2-7, with D possibly being TRBD1 (5 bases). The V gene lost 4 bases and the J gene lost 0 bases, with 16 bases spanning the gap. The germline CDR1 and CDR2 sequences are SNHLY and FYNNEI. CDR3 length equals 16 residues. The CDR3 bases are TGTGCCAGCAGTGTGGACGGCAACAGGAGCTCCTACGAGCAGTACTTC. This sequence encodes CASSVDGNRSSYEQYF.

The chain recombines TRBV3-1 (or the pseudogene TRBV3-2) with TRBJ2-7, with 13 bases that match TRBD2. This CDR3 comprises 13 residues. Germline V gene lookup returns CDR1 LGHDT and CDR2 YNNKEL (reference sequence). J was trimmed by 13 bases and V by 1 base; bases with no gene match: 4. CDR3 nucleotides: TGTGCCAGCAGCCAAGGACTAGCGGGAGGAATCTACTTC. Translation: CASSQGLAGGIYF.

To note about this clone: Additional DNA sequences in this sample encode the identical CDR3. The V call is TRBV28, the J call TRBJ2-7; D is possibly TRBD2 (6 bases). The germline V gene has CDR1 MDHEN and CDR2 SYDVKM. The V gene lost 3 bases and the J gene lost 0 bases, with 6 bases spanning the gap. The CDR3 covers 13 residues. The CDR3 DNA reads TGTGCCAGCAGTTTGACTAGCTCCTACGAGCAGTACTTC. Its translation is CASSLTSSYEQYF.

This chain joins TRBV14 and TRBJ2-5; 14 bases line up with TRBD2. V was clipped by 4 bases and J by 5 bases; unmatched bases: 3. The germline V gene encodes CDR1 SGHDN and CDR2 FVKESK. The CDR3 length is 15 residues. The chain's CDR3 is CASSRGLAGVETQYF. DNA of the CDR3: TGTGCCAGCAGCCGGGGACTAGCGGGAGTTGAGACCCAGTACTTC.

The chain links TRBV5-1 to TRBJ2-2; 13 positions agree with TRBD2. Trimming cost V 6 bases and J 8 bases; bases outside gene matches: 10. The germline gives CDR1 SGHRS, CDR2 YFSETQ. The CDR3 has 16 amino acids. The CDR3 reads CASTPLAGGAKGELFF. The CDR3, as DNA: TGCGCCAGCACCCCACTAGCGGGAGGGGCCAAGGGGGAGCTGTTTTTT.

The rearrangement joins TRBV19 to TRBJ2-1; 11 bases match TRBD2. Germline-derived CDR1 and CDR2 are LNHDA and SQIVND (reference sequence). V lost 5 bases, J lost 0 bases, and 9 bases stayed unmatched. The CDR3 totals 18 residues. The CDR3 sequence: CASSPRLAGGLSYNEQFF. CDR3 coding DNA: TGTGCCAGTAGTCCCCGGCTAGCGGGAGGCCTCTCCTACAATGAGCAGTTCTTC.

The CDR3 DNA reads as TGCGCCAGCAGCCAAGAACAGGGGGGGACGCAGTATTTT. Protein: CASSQEQGGTQYF. This chain uses TRBV4-3 with TRBJ2-3; D is possibly TRBD1 (8 bases). V lost 0 bases and J lost 9, with 10 bases in between. The CDR3 extends over 13 amino acids. Germline-derived CDR1 and CDR2 are LGHNA and YSLEER.

This clone showed up just once. The V call is TRBV6-6, the J call TRBJ2-7; 10 positions agree with TRBD1. V gave up 8 bases and J gave up 3 bases; unmatched junction bases: 10. Germline V gene data show CDR1 as MNHNY and CDR2 as SVGAGI (reference sequence). CDR3 length: 15 residues. The CDR3 is CASGNRDRGYYEQYF. The CDR3 region has the DNA TGTGCCAGCGGGAACCGGGACAGGGGTTACTACGAGCAGTACTTC.